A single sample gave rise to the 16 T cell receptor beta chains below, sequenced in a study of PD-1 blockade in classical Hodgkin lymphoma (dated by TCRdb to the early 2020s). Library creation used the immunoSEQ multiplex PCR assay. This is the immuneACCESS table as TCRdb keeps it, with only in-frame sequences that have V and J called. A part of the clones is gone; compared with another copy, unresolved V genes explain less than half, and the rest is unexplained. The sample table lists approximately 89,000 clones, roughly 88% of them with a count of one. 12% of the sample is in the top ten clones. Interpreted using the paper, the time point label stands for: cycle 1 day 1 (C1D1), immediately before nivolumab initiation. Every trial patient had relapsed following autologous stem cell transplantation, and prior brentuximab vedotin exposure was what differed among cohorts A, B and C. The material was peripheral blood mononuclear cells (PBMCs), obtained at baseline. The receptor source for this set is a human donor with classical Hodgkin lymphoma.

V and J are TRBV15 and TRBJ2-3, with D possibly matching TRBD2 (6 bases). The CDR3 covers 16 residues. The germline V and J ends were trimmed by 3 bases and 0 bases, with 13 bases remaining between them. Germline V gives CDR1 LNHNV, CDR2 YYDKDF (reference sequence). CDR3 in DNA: TGTGCCACCAGCAGGGGGGAACTAGCCAGCACAGATACGCAGTATTTT. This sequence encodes CATSRGELASTDTQYF.

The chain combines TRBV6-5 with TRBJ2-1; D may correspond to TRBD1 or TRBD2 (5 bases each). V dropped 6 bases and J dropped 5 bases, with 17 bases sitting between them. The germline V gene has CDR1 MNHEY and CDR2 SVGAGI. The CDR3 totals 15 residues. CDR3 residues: CASRSPGPTNNEQFF. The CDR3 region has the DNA TGTGCCAGCAGATCCCCGGGACCAACCAACAATGAGCAGTTCTTC.

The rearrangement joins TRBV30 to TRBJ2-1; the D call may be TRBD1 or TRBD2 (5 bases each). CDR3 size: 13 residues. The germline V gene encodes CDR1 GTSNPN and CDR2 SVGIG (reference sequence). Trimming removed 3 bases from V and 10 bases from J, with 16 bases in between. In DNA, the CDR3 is TGTGCCTGGAGAGGTAATGGGGGACGAGAGCAGTTCTTC. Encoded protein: CAWRGNGGREQFF.

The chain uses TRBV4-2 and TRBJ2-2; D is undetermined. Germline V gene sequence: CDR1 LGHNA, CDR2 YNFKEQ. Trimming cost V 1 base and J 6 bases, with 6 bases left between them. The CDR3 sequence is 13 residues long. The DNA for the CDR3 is TGTGCCAGCAGCCAAGTGGTAGCCGGGGAGCTGTTTTTT. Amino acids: CASSQVVAGELFF.

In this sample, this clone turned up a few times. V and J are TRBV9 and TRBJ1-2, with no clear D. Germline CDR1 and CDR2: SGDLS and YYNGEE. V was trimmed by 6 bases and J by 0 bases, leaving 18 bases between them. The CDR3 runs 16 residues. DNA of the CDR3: TGTGCCAGCACCCGGAAGGAGGTTACCTCTAACTATGGCTACACCTTC. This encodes CASTRKEVTSNYGYTF.

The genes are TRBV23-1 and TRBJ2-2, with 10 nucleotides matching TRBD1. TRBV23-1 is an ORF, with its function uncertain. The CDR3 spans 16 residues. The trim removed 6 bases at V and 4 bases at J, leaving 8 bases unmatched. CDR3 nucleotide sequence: TGCGCCAGCAGCGAGGGGGACAGGGGAGGCACCGGGGAGCTGTTTTTT. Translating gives CASSEGDRGGTGELFF.

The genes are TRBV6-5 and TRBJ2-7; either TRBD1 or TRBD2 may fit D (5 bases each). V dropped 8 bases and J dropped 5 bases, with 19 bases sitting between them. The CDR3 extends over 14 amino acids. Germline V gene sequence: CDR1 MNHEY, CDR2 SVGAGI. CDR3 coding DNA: TGTGCCAGCCGCCGGGACCCCGTTGCTGACGAGCAGTACTTC. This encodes CASRRDPVADEQYF.

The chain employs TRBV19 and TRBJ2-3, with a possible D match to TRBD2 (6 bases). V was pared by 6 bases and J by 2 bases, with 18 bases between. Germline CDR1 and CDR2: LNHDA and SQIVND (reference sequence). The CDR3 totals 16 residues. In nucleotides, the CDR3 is TGTGCCAGTAGCTTTCTGGGGGGAACAATCACAGATACGCAGTATTTT. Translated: CASSFLGGTITDTQYF. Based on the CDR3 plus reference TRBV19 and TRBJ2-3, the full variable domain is DGGITQSPKYLFRKEGQNVTLSCEQNLNHDAMYWYRQDPGQGLRLIYYSQIVNDFQKGDIAEGYSVSREKKESFPLTVTSAQKNPTAFYLCASSFLGGTITDTQYFGPGTRLTVL.

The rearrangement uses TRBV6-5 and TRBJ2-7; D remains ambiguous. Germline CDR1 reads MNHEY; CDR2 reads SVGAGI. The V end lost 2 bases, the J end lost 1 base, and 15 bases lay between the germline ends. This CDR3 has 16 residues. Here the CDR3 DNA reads TGTGCCAGCAGTTACGCCGGCTGGGCGGCATCCTACGAGCAGTACTTC. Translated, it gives CASSYAGWAASYEQYF.

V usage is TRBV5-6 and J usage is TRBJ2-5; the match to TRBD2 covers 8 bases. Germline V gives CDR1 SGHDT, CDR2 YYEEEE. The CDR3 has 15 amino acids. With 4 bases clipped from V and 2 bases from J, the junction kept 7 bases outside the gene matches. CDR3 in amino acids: CASSRKREWQETQYF. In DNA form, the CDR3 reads TGTGCCAGCAGCCGAAAGCGGGAGTGGCAAGAGACCCAGTACTTC.

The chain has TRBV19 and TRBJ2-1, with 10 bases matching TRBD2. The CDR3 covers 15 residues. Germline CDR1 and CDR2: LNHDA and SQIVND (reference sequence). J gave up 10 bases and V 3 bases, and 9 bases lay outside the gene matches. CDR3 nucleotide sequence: TGTGCCAGTAGTATTAGGGCTAGCGGGAGCTTCGAGCAGTTCTTC. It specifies CASSIRASGSFEQFF.

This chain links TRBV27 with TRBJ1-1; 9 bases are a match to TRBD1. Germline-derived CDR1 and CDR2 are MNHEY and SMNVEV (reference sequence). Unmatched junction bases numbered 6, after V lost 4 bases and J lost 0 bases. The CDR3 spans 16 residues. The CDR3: CASSSTGGDVNTEAFF. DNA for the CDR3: TGTGCCAGCAGTTCCACAGGGGGCGACGTGAACACTGAAGCTTTCTTT.

CDR3 bases: TGCGCCAGCAGTGAACCCGGGCCCGGGGATACGCAGTATTTT. Its protein is CASSEPGPGDTQYF. J is TRBJ2-3 and V is TRBV10-1; D is unclear. Looked up from germline, CDR1 is WNHNN and CDR2 is SYGVQD (reference sequence). Deletions cut 3 bases from V and 6 bases from J, with 13 bases between. The CDR3 is 14 residues long.

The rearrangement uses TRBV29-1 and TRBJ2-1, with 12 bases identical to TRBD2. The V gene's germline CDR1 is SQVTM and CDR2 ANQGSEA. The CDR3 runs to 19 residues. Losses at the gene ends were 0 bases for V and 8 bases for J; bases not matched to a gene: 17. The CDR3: CSVEDRPGRRLAGVDEQFF. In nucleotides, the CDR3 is TGCAGCGTTGAAGATCGGCCGGGACGGAGACTAGCGGGAGTGGATGAGCAGTTCTTC.

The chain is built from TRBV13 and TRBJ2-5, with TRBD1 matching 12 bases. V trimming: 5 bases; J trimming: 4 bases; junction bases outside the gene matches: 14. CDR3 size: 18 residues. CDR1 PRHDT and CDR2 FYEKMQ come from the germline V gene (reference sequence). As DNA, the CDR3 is TGTGCCAGCAGCCCCCGGGGGACAGGGGGCGCCGTGGGAGAGACCCAGTACTTC. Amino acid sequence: CASSPRGTGGAVGETQYF.

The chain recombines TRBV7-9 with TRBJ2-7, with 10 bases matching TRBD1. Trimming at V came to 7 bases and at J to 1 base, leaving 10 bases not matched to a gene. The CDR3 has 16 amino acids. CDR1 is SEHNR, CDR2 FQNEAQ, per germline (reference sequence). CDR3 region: CASKGDPGQGSYEQYF. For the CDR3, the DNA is TGTGCCAGCAAAGGGGACCCGGGACAGGGGTCCTACGAGCAGTACTTC.